This T cell receptor beta chain was sequenced for a study of identical twins. Through template switching, a universal primer site was introduced, and the cDNA contained unique molecular identifiers. Each CDR3 protein is one row after TCRdb ran MiXCR on the 5' RACE reads. The table includes 350,000 to 600,000 distinct CDR3 sequences, approximately 15% detected once. This clonotype was counted between two and nine times. The antigen is unknown. Findings and caveats of the study: Whereas memory repertoires showed no such difference, abundant cord blood beta clonotypes carried fewer insertions. Part of the zero-insertion signal could reflect confounding by invariant MAIT and iNKT cells.

Trimming cost V 4 bases and J 1 base; bases outside gene matches: 12. The germline V gene encodes CDR1 SGHDN and CDR2 FVKESK. The CDR3 totals 18 residues. The same specimen was also included in a second study, on yellow fever vaccine responses in identical twins.

The rearrangement uses TRBV14 and TRBJ2-2; 7 bases map to TRBD1. Sequences were obtained from CD4+ T cells sorted from blood. The sequence came from a woman aged 18-29 years in good health. CDR3 residues: CASSPLWGQIQNTGELFF. For the CDR3, the DNA is TGTGCCAGCAGCCCCCTATGGGGACAGATACAGAACACCGGGGAGCTGTTTTTT.